A selection of T cell receptor beta chains follows, all from one sample in a study of blood T cell repertoires in COVID-19. TCRdb's copy holds only in-frame clones and misses some; the assay was immunoSEQ multiplex PCR. The table has more than 200,000 clones, about 90% seen once. The sequencing input was PBMCs or T cells enriched from blood (not recorded which). The origin of the receptors is a man aged 25-45 years who had recovered from COVID-19. Both conserved end residues are part of each CDR3. A D gene is named only where the DNA matches it firmly. A row's size may be missing; if present it is once, few, many or a size class.

J	V	D	size	CDR3	DNA
TRBJ1-6	TRBV10-1	TRBD1	.	CASSESTGGRSPLHF	TGCGCCAGCAGTGAGTCGACAGGGGGAAGATCACCCCTCCACTTT
TRBJ2-1	TRBV14	.	.	CASSQDARPYNEQFF	TGTGCCAGCAGCCAAGACGCGAGGCCCTACAATGAGCAGTTCTTC
TRBJ2-3	TRBV6-5	TRBD2	.	CASRLSGGRDTQYF	TGTGCCAGCAGACTTAGCGGGGGGAGAGATACGCAGTATTTT
TRBJ1-5	TRBV30	TRBD1	.	CAWSGQGYQPQHF	TGTGCCTGGAGTGGACAGGGCTATCAGCCCCAGCATTTT
TRBJ2-3	TRBV9	TRBD2	.	CASGSSGGTDTQYF	TGTGCCAGCGGATCTAGCGGGGGGACAGATACGCAGTATTTT
TRBJ2-5	TRBV13	TRBD2	.	CASSRGSGGRETQYF	TGTGCCAGCAGCCGAGGTAGCGGGGGGAGAGAGACCCAGTACTTC
TRBJ1-1	TRBV7-2	.	.	CASSLYIRGGAFF	TGTGCCAGCAGCCTATATATACGAGGGGGAGCTTTCTTT
TRBJ2-2	TRBV5-4	.	.	CASSTGQLANTGELFF	TGTGCCAGCAGCACAGGACAGTTAGCGAACACCGGGGAGCTGTTTTTT
TRBJ2-1	TRBV7-2	TRBD1	.	CASSLAGTANNEQFF	TGTGCCAGCAGCTTAGCCGGGACAGCCAACAATGAGCAGTTCTTC
TRBJ1-3	TRBV25-1	.	.	CASSEWGAGNTIYF	TGTGCCAGCAGTGAATGGGGGGCTGGAAACACCATATATTTT
TRBJ1-6	TRBV19	TRBD1	.	CASSRRDSLSPLHF	TGTGCCAGTAGTCGACGGGACAGCCTTTCACCCCTCCACTTT
TRBJ1-1	TRBV4-1	TRBD1	.	CASSHEDRANTEAFF	TGCGCCAGCAGCCACGAAGACAGGGCTAACACTGAAGCTTTCTTT
TRBJ1-2	TRBV9	.	.	CASSERGEGNYGYTF	TGTGCCAGCAGCGAAAGGGGTGAAGGTAACTATGGCTACACCTTC
TRBJ1-2	TRBV29-1	.	.	CSATTADYGYTF	TGCAGCGCCACCACAGCAGACTATGGCTACACCTTC
TRBJ1-2	TRBV6-5	.	.	CASRSPANLNYGYTF	TGTGCCAGCAGAAGCCCCGCAAACCTAAACTATGGCTACACCTTC
TRBJ2-7	TRBV27	TRBD1	.	CASSSRTGSYEQYF	TGTGCCAGCAGTTCCCGGACAGGGTCCTACGAGCAGTACTTC
TRBJ2-3	TRBV7-9	TRBD2	.	CASSLASGGAHTQYF	TGTGCCAGCAGCTTAGCTAGCGGGGGGGCACATACGCAGTATTTT
TRBJ1-1	TRBV27	.	.	CASSLPNTEAFF	TGTGCCAGCAGTCTACCGAACACTGAAGCTTTCTTT
TRBJ1-3	TRBV4-1	TRBD1	.	CASSQPGQERNTIYF	TGCGCCAGCAGCCAACCGGGACAGGAACGAAACACCATATATTTT
TRBJ2-1	TRBV28	TRBD2	few	CASSFGASGENEQFF	TGTGCCAGCAGTTTTGGGGCTAGCGGAGAGAATGAGCAGTTCTTC
TRBJ2-2	TRBV5-1	TRBD2	few	CASSFGLAGGQGELFF	TGCGCCAGCAGTTTCGGACTAGCGGGGGGCCAGGGGGAGCTGTTTTTT
TRBJ2-7	TRBV19	.	.	CASSIVGMRYEQYF	TGTGCCAGTAGTATAGTGGGCATGCGCTACGAGCAGTACTTC
TRBJ1-2	TRBV5-6	.	few	CASSQTPGLGYTF	TGTGCCAGCAGTCAGACTCCAGGGCTTGGCTACACCTTC
TRBJ1-6	TRBV4-2	.	.	CASSQDFSGPGKYSYSPPLHF	TGTGCCAGCAGCCAAGACTTTAGCGGACCCGGTAAATACAGCTATAGTCCACCCCTCCACTTT
TRBJ2-3	TRBV5-6	TRBD2	.	CASSLSTSGSTDTQYF	TGTGCCAGCAGCTTGAGTACTAGCGGGAGCACAGATACGCAGTATTTT
TRBJ2-1	TRBV1	.	.	CTSSQVPQGDSYNEQFF	TGCACCAGCAGCCAAGTCCCACAGGGGGATTCATACAATGAGCAGTTCTTC
TRBJ1-3	TRBV9	TRBD1	.	CASSGEDRKSSGNTIYF	TGTGCCAGCAGCGGAGAGGACAGGAAGAGCTCTGGAAACACCATATATTTT
TRBJ2-5	TRBV7-9	.	.	CASSSWGVGETQYF	TGTGCCAGCAGCTCCTGGGGGGTAGGAGAGACCCAGTACTTC
TRBJ2-5	TRBV19	TRBD1	.	CASSPTGPPGETQYF	TGTGCCAGTAGTCCGACAGGGCCCCCGGGGGAGACCCAGTACTTC
TRBJ2-3	TRBV5-5	TRBD1	.	CASRAGQGFRLGTDTQYF	TGTGCCAGCAGGGCGGGACAGGGGTTCCGCCTTGGCACAGATACGCAGTATTTT
TRBJ2-1	TRBV30	.	.	CAWASVASSYNEQFF	TGTGCCTGGGCGTCAGTAGCGAGCTCCTACAATGAGCAGTTCTTC
TRBJ2-5	TRBV28	.	.	CASSFEARISTETQYF	TGTGCCAGCAGTTTTGAGGCGAGGATTTCGACGGAGACCCAGTACTTC
TRBJ1-4	TRBV3-1/TRBV3-2	.	once	CASSQDPGVGKLFF	TGTGCCAGCAGCCAAGATCCCGGGGTTGGAAAACTGTTTTTT
TRBJ2-7	TRBV6-5	.	.	CASSYGRPFVEQYF	TGTGCCAGCAGTTACGGGAGGCCGTTCGTCGAGCAGTACTTC
TRBJ2-7	TRBV5-5	TRBD1	once	CASSLGQGPSYEQYF	TGTGCCAGCAGCCTCGGACAGGGACCGTCCTACGAGCAGTACTTC
TRBJ2-3	TRBV5-1	TRBD2	.	CASSQLAGVADTQYF	TGCGCCAGCAGCCAACTAGCGGGAGTCGCAGATACGCAGTATTTT
TRBJ2-3	TRBV2	.	.	CASSADYTDTQYF	TGTGCCAGCAGTGCGGACTACACAGATACGCAGTATTTT
TRBJ2-7	TRBV3-1/TRBV3-2	.	.	CASSRQQGYEQYF	TGTGCCAGCAGCCGTCAGCAGGGCTACGAGCAGTACTTC
TRBJ1-5	TRBV4-1	.	once	CASSPGWVPGQPQHF	TGCGCCAGCAGCCCCGGATGGGTACCGGGTCAGCCCCAGCATTTT
TRBJ2-1	TRBV15	.	.	CATGTREAYNEQFF	TGTGCCACCGGAACCAGGGAGGCCTACAATGAGCAGTTCTTC
TRBJ2-1	TRBV7-2	TRBD2	.	CASSFQRGGQYNEQFF	TGTGCCAGCAGCTTCCAGCGGGGGGGCCAATACAATGAGCAGTTCTTC
TRBJ1-2	TRBV6-5	TRBD1	.	CASSLTGGWNGYTF	TGTGCCAGCAGTTTGACAGGGGGCTGGAATGGCTACACCTTC
TRBJ2-1	TRBV21-1	.	once	CAKRPLAQPLSSYNEQFF	TGTGCCAAACGTCCGCTAGCGCAACCCCTTAGCTCCTACAATGAGCAGTTCTTC
TRBJ2-3	TRBV7-9	.	.	CASSLPPTSDTQYF	TGTGCCAGCAGCTTACCGCCGACATCAGATACGCAGTATTTT